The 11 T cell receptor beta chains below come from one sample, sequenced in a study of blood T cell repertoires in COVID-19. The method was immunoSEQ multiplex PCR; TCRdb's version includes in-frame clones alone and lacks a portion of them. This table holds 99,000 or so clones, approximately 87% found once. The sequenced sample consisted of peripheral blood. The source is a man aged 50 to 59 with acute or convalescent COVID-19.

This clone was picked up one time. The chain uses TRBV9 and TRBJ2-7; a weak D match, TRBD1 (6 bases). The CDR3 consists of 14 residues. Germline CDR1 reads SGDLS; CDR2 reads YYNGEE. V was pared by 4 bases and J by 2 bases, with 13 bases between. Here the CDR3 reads CASSSQRDTYEQYF. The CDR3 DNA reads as TGTGCCAGCAGCTCCCAGAGGGACACCTACGAGCAGTACTTC.

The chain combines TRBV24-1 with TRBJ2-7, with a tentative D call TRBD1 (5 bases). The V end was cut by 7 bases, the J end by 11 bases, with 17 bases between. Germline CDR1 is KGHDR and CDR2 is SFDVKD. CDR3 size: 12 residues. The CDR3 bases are TGTGCCACCAGAGGGGCCGACAACGCTGAGTACTTC. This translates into CATRGADNAEYF.

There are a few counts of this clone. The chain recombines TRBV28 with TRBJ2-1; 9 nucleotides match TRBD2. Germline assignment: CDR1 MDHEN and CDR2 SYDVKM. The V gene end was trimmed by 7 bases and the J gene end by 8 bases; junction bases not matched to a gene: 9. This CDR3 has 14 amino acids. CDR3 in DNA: TGTGCCAGCACCTCTAGCGGGACTTCCCATGAGCAGTTCTTC. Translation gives CASTSSGTSHEQFF. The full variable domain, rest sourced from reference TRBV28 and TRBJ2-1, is DVKVTQSSRYLVKRTGEKVFLECVQDMDHENMFWYRQDPGLGLRLIYFSYDVKMKEKGDIPEGYSVSREKKERFSLILESASTNQTSMYLCASTSSGTSHEQFFGPGTRLTVL.

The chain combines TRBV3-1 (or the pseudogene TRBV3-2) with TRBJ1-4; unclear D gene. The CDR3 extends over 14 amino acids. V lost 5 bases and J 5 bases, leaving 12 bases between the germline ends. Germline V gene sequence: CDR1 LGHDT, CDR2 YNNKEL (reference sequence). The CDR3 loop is CASSAGGGNEKLFF. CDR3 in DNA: TGTGCCAGCAGCGCGGGAGGTGGCAATGAAAAACTGTTTTTT.

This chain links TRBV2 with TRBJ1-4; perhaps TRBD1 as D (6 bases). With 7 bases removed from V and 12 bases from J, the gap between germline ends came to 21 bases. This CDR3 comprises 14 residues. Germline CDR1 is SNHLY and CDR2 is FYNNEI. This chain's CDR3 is CASIQDRNNAQLFF. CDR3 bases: TGTGCCAGCATTCAAGACAGGAATAATGCTCAACTGTTTTTT.

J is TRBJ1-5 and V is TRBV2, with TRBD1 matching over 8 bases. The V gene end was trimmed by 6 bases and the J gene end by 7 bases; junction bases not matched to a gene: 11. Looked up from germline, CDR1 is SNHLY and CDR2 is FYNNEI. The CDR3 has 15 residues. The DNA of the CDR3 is TGTGCCAGCAGCGTCAACAGGGGGTCTGGACAGCCCCAGCATTTT. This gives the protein CASSVNRGSGQPQHF. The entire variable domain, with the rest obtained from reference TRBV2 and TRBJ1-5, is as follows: EPEVTQTPSHQVTQMGQEVILRCVPISNHLYFYWYRQILGQKVEFLVSFYNNEISEKSEIFDDQFSVERPDGSNFTLKIRSTKLEDSAMYFCASSVNRGSGQPQHFGDGTRLSIL.

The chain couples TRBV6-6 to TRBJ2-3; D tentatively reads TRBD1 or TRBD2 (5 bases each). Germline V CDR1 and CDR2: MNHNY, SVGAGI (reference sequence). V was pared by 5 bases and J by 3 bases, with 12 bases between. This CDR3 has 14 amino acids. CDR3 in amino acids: CASSRGRETDTQYF. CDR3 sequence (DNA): TGTGCCAGCAGTCGGGGCAGGGAAACAGATACGCAGTATTTT.

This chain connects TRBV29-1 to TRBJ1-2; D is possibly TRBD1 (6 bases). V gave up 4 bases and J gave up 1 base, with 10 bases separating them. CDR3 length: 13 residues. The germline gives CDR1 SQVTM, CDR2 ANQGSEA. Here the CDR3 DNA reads TGCAGCGTTGCGGACAGAATTAACTATGGCTACACCTTC. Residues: CSVADRINYGYTF.

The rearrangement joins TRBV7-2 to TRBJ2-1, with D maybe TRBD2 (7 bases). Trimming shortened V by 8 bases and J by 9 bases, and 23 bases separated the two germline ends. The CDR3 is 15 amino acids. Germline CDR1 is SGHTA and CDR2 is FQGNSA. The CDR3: CASRRDRGRAGEQFF. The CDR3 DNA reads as TGTGCCAGCCGAAGAGATAGGGGGAGGGCCGGTGAGCAGTTCTTC.

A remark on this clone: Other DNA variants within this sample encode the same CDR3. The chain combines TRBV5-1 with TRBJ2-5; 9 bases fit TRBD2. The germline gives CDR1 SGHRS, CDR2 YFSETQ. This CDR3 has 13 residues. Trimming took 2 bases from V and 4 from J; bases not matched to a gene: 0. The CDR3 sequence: CASSLAGGETQYF. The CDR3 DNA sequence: TGCGCCAGCAGCTTAGCGGGAGGAGAGACCCAGTACTTC.

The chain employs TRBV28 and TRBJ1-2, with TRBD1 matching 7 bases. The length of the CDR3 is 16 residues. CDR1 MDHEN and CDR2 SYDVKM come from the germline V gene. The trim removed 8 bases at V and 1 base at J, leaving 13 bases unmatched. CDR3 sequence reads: CASRGTAILINYGYTF. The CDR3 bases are TGTGCCAGCCGCGGGACAGCGATACTCATTAACTATGGCTACACCTTC.